These 15 T cell receptor beta chains originate from one sample sequenced in a study of control samples from healthy donors and cancer patients. Sequencing used immunoSEQ multiplex PCR; TCRdb keeps in-frame clones, though not all of them. Of about 160,000 clones listed, approximately 90% are singletons. The specimen was blood. All receptors come from a woman in her 30s in good health.

The gene calls are TRBV4-1 and TRBJ2-7, with D maybe TRBD1 (5 bases). There are 13 residues in the CDR3. V was pared by 4 bases and J by 3 bases, with 10 bases between. Germline V gene data show CDR1 as MGHRA and CDR2 as YSYEKL. Here the CDR3 DNA reads TGCGCCAGCAGCCCACGGCAGGGCTACGAGCAGTACTTC. It translates to CASSPRQGYEQYF.

The genes are TRBV5-5 and TRBJ2-1, with D unclear. The germline V gene encodes CDR1 SGHKS and CDR2 YYEKEE (reference sequence). Deletions cut 1 base from V and 10 bases from J, with 18 bases between. There are 15 residues in the CDR3. CDR3 in amino acids: CASSLTASVLTEQFF. DNA of the CDR3: TGTGCCAGCAGCTTGACAGCCTCCGTGTTGACAGAGCAGTTCTTC.

This sequence joins TRBV28 and TRBJ1-4, with TRBD1 as a possible D gene (5 bases). Germline V gene lookup returns CDR1 MDHEN and CDR2 SYDVKM. CDR3 size: 15 residues. V gave up 5 bases and J gave up 4 bases, with 14 bases separating them. The chain's CDR3 is CASSPNAGGNEKLFF. The CDR3 DNA reads TGTGCCAGCAGTCCCAATGCGGGGGGTAATGAAAAACTGTTTTTT.

V gene TRBV10-3 combines with J gene TRBJ2-7; D may correspond to TRBD1 or TRBD2 (5 bases each). V was cut by 1 base and J by 4 bases, with 14 bases left in between. The CDR3 covers 15 residues. CDR1 ENHRY and CDR2 SYGVKD come from the germline V gene. For the CDR3, the DNA is TGTGCCATCAGTGAGTGGACAAGAGGAGGTTACGAGCAGTACTTC. Translation: CAISEWTRGGYEQYF.

The chain carries TRBV19 and TRBJ2-1, with TRBD2 matching over 8 bases. The V segment lost 8 bases and the J segment 0 bases; nucleotides outside the gene matches: 6. CDR1 and CDR2 from the germline V gene are LNHDA and SQIVND (reference sequence). The CDR3 covers 15 residues. The CDR3 here is CASLPSGSSYNEQFF. The CDR3 DNA sequence: TGTGCCAGTCTCCCGAGCGGGAGCTCCTACAATGAGCAGTTCTTC. The entire variable domain, with the rest obtained from reference TRBV19 and TRBJ2-1, is as follows: DGGITQSPKYLFRKEGQNVTLSCEQNLNHDAMYWYRQDPGQGLRLIYYSQIVNDFQKGDIAEGYSVSREKKESFPLTVTSAQKNPTAFYLCASLPSGSSYNEQFFGPGTRLTVL.

J is TRBJ2-3 and V is TRBV5-1, with D maybe TRBD2 (6 bases). V shed 0 bases and J shed 0 bases, with 11 bases lying between them. The germline CDR1 and CDR2 sequences are SGHRS and YFSETQ. The CDR3 is 16 amino acids. CDR3 loop: CASSLAAGTSTDTQYF. The CDR3 coding sequence is TGCGCCAGCAGCTTGGCCGCGGGGACTAGCACAGATACGCAGTATTTT.

The rearrangement joins TRBV7-9 to TRBJ2-7, with D perhaps TRBD1 or TRBD2 (6 bases each). Per the germline V gene, CDR1 is SEHNR and CDR2 is FQNEAQ (reference sequence). V gave up 0 bases and J gave up 0 bases, with 12 bases separating them. CDR3 length: 16 amino acids. CDR3 amino acids: CASSLARDMSSYEQYF. The DNA of the CDR3 is TGTGCCAGCAGCTTAGCGCGGGACATGAGCTCCTACGAGCAGTACTTC.

V gene TRBV28 combines with J gene TRBJ1-5, with D perhaps matching TRBD1 (5 bases). CDR1 is MDHEN, CDR2 SYDVKM, per germline. This CDR3 has 18 amino acids. Trimming left V 5 bases short and J 6 bases short, with 26 bases between. The CDR3 region has the DNA TGTGCCAGCAGTCTAACCGGGACTTCCTCCGGGATGGGTCAGCCCCAGCATTTT. The encoded protein is CASSLTGTSSGMGQPQHF. The full variable domain, with the rest looked up from reference TRBV28 and TRBJ1-5, is DVKVTQSSRYLVKRTGEKVFLECVQDMDHENMFWYRQDPGLGLRLIYFSYDVKMKEKGDIPEGYSVSREKKERFSLILESASTNQTSMYLCASSLTGTSSGMGQPQHFGDGTRLSIL.

The chain couples TRBV27 to TRBJ1-3; TRBD1 matches 7 bases. CDR3 size: 15 residues. The J segment lost 4 bases and the V segment lost 5 bases, leaving 8 bases of the junction unmatched. Germline V lookup: CDR1 MNHEY, CDR2 SMNVEV (reference sequence). In nucleotides, the CDR3 is TGTGCCAGCAGTGAAAACAGGGGAAGAGGAAACACCATATATTTT. This codes for CASSENRGRGNTIYF.

This clone has just one count. The chain joins TRBV29-1 to TRBJ2-7; possibly TRBD1 for D (6 bases). Germline values: CDR1 SQVTM, CDR2 ANQGSEA. This CDR3 has 13 amino acids. V dropped 3 bases and J dropped 6 bases, with 15 bases sitting between them. In nucleotides, the CDR3 is TGCAGCGTTGACGACAGGCGCTCTGGCGAGCAGTACTTC. It translates to CSVDDRRSGEQYF.

The gene calls are TRBV7-2 and TRBJ1-1; D is possibly TRBD1 (5 bases). V gave up 3 bases and J gave up 10 bases, with 27 bases separating them. This CDR3 is 17 amino acids long. CDR1 SGHTA and CDR2 FQGNSA come from the germline V gene. In nucleotides, the CDR3 is TGTGCCAGCAGCTTGTTCCCAACTGGGGGTGGGGGAAGTGCAGCTTTCTTT. Translation gives CASSLFPTGGGGSAAFF.

The chain couples TRBV29-1 to TRBJ2-5, with TRBD2 matching over 8 bases. The trim removed 4 bases at V and 3 bases at J, leaving 1 base unmatched. This CDR3 region has 12 residues. CDR1 is SQVTM and CDR2 is ANQGSEA in the germline V gene. In DNA form, the CDR3 reads TGCAGCGTTGGTAGCGGGAAAGAGACCCAGTACTTC. Encoded protein: CSVGSGKETQYF.

This clone appeared once. The chain carries TRBV18 and TRBJ1-1; D not resolved. Germline CDR1 KGHSH, CDR2 LQKENI. This CDR3 has 13 amino acids. V was cut by 1 base and J by 3 bases, with 6 bases left in between. CDR3 bases: TGTGCCAGCTCACCACGGGGTGACACTGAAGCTTTCTTT. Amino acids: CASSPRGDTEAFF.

The chain employs TRBV19 and TRBJ2-7; 7 nucleotides match TRBD2. Germline V gene data show CDR1 as LNHDA and CDR2 as SQIVND (reference sequence). V gave up 6 bases and J gave up 3 bases; unmatched junction bases: 2. The CDR3 is made up of 12 amino acids. CDR3 sequence (DNA): TGTGCCAGTAGCAGCGGGGACTACGAGCAGTACTTC. Protein sequence: CASSSGDYEQYF.

CDR3 protein: CASSQRAENSYEQYF. CDR3 sequence (DNA): TGTGCCAGCAGCCAACGTGCGGAAAACTCCTACGAGCAGTACTTC. The chain combines TRBV4-2 with TRBJ2-7; no clear D. This CDR3 spans 15 amino acids. Germline V gene sequence: CDR1 LGHNA, CDR2 YNFKEQ. V lost 2 bases and J lost 0, with 11 bases in between.